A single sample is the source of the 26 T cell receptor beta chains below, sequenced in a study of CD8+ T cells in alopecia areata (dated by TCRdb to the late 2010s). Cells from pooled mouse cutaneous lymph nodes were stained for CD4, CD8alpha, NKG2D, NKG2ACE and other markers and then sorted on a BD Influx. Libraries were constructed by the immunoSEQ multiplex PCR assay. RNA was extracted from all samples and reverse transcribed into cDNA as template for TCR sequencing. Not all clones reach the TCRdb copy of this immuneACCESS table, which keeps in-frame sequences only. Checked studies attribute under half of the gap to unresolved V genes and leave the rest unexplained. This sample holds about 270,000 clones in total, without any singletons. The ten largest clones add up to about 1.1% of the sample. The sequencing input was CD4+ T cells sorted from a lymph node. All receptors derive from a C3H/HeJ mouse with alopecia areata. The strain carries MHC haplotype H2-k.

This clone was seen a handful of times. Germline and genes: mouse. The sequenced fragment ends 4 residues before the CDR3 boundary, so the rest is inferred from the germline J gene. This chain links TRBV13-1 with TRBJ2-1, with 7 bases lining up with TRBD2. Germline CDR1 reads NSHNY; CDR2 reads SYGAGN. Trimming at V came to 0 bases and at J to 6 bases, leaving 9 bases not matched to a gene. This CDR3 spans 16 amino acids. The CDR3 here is CASSDVGLGEGAEQFF. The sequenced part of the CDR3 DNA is TGTGCCAGCAGTGATGTGGGGCTGGGGGAGGGTGCT.

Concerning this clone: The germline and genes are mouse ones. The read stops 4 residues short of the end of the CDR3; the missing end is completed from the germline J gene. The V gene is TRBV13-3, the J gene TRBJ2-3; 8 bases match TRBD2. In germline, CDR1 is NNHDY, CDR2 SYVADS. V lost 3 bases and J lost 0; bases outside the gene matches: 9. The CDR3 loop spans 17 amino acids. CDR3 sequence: CASSVGTGGSSAETLYF. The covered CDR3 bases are TGTGCCAGCAGTGTGGGAACTGGGGGTTCTAGTGCAGAA.

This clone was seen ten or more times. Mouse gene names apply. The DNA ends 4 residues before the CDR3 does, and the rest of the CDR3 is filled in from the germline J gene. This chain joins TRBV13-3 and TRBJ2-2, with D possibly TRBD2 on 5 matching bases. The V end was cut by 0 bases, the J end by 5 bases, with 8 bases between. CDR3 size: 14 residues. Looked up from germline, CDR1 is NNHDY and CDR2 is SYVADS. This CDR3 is CASSDAWGTGQLYF. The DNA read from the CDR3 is TGTGCCAGCAGTGATGCTTGGGGTACCGGG.

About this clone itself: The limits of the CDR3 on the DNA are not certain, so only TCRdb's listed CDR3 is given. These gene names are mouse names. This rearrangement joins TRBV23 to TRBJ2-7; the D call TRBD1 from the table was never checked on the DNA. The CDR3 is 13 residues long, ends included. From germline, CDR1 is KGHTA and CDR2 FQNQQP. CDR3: CAPAVGQIYEQYF.

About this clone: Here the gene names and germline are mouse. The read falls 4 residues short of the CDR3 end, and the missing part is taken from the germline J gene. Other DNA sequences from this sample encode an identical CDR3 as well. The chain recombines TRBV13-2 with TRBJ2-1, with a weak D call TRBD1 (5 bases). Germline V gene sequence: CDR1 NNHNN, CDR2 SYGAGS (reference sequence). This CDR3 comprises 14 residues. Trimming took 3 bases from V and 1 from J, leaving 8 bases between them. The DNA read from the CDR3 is TGTGCCAGCGGTGTAGGACAAAACTATGCT. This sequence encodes CASGVGQNYA. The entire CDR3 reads CASGVGQNYAEQFF.

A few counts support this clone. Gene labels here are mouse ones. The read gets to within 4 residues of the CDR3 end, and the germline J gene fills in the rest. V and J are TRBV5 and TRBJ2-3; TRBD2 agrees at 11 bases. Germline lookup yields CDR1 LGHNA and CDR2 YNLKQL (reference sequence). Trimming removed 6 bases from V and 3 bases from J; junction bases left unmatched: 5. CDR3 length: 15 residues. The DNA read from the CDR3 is TGTGCCAGCAGTCCACTGGGGGGGCAGGCAGAA. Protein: CASSPLGGQAE. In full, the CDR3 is CASSPLGGQAETLYF.

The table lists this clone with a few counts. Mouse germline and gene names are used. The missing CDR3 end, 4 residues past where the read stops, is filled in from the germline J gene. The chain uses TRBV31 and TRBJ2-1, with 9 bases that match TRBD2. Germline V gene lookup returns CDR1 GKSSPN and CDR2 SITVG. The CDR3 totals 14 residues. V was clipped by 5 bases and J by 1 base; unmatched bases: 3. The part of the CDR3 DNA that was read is TGTGCCTGGGGACTGGGGACAAACTATGCT. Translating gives CAWGLGTNYA. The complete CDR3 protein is CAWGLGTNYAEQFF.

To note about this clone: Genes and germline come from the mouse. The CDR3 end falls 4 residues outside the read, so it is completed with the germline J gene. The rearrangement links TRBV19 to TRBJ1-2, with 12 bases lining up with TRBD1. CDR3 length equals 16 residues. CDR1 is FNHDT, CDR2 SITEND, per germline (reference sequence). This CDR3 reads CASSPGTGGARSDYTF. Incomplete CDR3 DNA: TGTGCCAGCAGTCCCGGGACAGGGGGCGCACGGTCC.

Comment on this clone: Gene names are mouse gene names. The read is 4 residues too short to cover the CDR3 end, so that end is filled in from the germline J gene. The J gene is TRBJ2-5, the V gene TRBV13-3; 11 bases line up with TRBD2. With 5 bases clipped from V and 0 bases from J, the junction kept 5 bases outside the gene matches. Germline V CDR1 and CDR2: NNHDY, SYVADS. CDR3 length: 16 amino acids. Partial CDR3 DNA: TGTGCCAGCAGAGGACTGGGGGGACATAACCAAGAC. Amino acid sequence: CASRGLGGHNQD. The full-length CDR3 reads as CASRGLGGHNQDTQYF. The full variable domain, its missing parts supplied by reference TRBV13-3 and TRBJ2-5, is EAAVTQSPRSKVAVTGGKVTLSCHQTNNHDYMYWYRQDTGHGLRLIHYSYVADSTEKGDIPDGYKASRPSQENFSLILELASLSQTAVYFCASRGLGGHNQDTQYFGPGTRLLVL.

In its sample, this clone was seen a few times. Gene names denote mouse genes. The CDR3 bases that were read are TGTGCCAGCGGTGGCCGGGACATTGCAAACTCC. As protein: CASGGRDIANS. Given in full, the CDR3 is CASGGRDIANSDYTF. The chain recombines TRBV13-2 with TRBJ1-2; possibly TRBD1 for D (6 bases). The CDR3 goes on 4 residues after the read ends, and that part is filled in from the germline J gene. Trimming removed 3 bases from V and 0 bases from J, with 12 bases in between. Germline CDR1 and CDR2: NNHNN and SYGAGS (reference sequence). This CDR3 is built from 15 residues.

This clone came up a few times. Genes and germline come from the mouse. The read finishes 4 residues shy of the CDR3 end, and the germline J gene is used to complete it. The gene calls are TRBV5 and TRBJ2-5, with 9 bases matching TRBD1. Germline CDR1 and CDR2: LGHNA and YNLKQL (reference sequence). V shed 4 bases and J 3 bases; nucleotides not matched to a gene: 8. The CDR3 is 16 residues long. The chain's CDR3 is CASSLNSGTGQDTQYF. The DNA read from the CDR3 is TGTGCCAGCAGCCTCAACTCCGGGACAGGGCAAGAC.

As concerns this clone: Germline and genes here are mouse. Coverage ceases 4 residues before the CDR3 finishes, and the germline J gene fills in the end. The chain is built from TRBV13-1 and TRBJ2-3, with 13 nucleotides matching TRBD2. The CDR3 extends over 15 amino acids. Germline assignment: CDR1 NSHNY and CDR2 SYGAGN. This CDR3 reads CASRDWGGAGETLYF. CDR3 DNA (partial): TGTGCCAGCAGGGACTGGGGGGGCGCAGGAGAA.

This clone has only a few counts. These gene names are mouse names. The CDR3 here is CASSYGDNANSDYTF. The part of the CDR3 DNA that was read is TGTGCCAGCAGCTATGGGGACAATGCAAACTCC. The chain employs TRBV4 and TRBJ1-2; D may be TRBD1 (6 bases). The read halts 4 residues ahead of the CDR3 end, with the missing end drawn from the germline J gene. V lost 3 bases and J 0 bases, leaving 11 bases between the germline ends. The CDR3 sequence is 15 residues long. Germline CDR1 LGHDT, CDR2 YNNKQL (reference sequence).

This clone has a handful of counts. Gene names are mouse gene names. CDR3 DNA (partial): TGTGCCAGCAGCCAACTGGGACAGGGGGCAGAA. It is translated as CASSQLGQGAE. The whole CDR3 sequence reads CASSQLGQGAETLYF. The rearrangement uses TRBV5 and TRBJ2-3, with TRBD1 identical over 10 bases. From the germline J gene comes the end of the CDR3, since the read stops 4 residues before it. Germline V gives CDR1 LGHNA, CDR2 YNLKQL (reference sequence). V lost 2 bases to trimming and J lost 3 bases; unmatched junction nucleotides: 2. This CDR3 spans 15 amino acids.

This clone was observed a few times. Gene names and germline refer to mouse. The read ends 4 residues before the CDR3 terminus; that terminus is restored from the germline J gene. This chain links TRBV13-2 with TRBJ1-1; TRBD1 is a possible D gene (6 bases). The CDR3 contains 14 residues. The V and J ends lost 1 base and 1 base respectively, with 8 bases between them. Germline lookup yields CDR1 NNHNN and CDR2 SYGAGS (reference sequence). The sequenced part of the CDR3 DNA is TGTGCCAGCGGTGATTCACAGGGAAACACA. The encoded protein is CASGDSQGNT. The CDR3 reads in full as CASGDSQGNTEVFF.

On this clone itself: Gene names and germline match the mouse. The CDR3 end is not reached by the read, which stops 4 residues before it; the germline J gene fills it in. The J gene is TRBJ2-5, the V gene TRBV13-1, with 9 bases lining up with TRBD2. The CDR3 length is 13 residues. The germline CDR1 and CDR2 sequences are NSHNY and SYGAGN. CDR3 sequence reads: CASSGDWEDTQYF. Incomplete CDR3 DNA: TGTGCCAGCAGTGGGGACTGGGAAGAC.

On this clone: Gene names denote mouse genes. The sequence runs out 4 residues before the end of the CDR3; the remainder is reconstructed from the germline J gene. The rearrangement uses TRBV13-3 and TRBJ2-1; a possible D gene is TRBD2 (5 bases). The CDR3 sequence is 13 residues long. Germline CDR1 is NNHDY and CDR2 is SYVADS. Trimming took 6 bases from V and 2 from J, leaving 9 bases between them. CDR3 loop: CASMDFYYAEQFF. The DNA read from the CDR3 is TGTGCCAGCATGGACTTTTACTATGCT.

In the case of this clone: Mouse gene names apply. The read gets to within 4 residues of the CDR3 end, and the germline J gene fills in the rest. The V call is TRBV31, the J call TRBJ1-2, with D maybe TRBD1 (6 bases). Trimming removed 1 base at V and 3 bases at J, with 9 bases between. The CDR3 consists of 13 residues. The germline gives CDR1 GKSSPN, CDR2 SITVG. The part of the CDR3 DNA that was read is TGTGCCTGGAGTCGCAGGGGAGACTCC. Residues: CAWSRRGDS. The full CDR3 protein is CAWSRRGDSDYTF.

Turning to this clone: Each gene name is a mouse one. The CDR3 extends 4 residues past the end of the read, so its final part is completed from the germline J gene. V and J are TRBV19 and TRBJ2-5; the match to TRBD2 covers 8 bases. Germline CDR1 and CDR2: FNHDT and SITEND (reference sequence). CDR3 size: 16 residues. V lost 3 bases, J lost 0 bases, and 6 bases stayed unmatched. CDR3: CASSTLGDINQDTQYF. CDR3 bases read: TGTGCCAGCAGTACACTGGGGGACATTAACCAAGAC.

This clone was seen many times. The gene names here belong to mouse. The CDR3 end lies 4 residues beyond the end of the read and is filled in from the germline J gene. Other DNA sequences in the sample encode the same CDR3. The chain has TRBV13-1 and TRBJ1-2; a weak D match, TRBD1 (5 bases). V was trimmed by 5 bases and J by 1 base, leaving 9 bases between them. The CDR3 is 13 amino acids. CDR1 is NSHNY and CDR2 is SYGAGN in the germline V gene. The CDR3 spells CASRKGQNSDYTF. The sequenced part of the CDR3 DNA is TGTGCCAGCAGAAAAGGACAAAACTCC.

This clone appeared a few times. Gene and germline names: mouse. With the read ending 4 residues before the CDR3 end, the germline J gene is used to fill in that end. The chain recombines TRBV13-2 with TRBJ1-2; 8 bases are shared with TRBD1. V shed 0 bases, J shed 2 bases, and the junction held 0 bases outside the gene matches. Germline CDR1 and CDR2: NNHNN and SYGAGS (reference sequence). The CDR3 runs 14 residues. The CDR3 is CASGDDRGNSDYTF. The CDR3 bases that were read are TGTGCCAGCGGTGATGACAGGGGGAACTCC.

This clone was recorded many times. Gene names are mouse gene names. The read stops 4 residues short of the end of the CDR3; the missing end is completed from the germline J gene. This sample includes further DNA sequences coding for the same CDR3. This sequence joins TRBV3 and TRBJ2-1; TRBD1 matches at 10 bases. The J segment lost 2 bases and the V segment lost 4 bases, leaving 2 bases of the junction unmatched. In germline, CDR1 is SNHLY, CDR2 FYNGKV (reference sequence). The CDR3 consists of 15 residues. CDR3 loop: CASSSDRGDYAEQFF. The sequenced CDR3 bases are TGTGCCAGCAGCTCGGACAGGGGGGACTATGCT.

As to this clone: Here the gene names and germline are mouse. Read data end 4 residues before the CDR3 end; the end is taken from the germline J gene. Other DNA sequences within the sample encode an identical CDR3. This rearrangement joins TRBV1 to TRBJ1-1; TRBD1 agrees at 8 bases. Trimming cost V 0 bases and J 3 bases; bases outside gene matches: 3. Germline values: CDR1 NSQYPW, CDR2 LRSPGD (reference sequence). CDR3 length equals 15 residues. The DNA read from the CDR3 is TGCACCTGCAGTGCAGATCAGGGGGCCTACACA. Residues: CTCSADQGAYT. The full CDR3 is CTCSADQGAYTEVFF.

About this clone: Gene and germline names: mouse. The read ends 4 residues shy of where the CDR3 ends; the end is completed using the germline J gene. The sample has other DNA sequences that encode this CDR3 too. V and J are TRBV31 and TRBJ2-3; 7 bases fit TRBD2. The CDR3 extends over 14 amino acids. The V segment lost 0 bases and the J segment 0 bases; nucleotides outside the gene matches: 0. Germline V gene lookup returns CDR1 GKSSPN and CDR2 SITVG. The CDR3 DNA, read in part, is TGTGCCTGGAGTCTTGGGGGGAGTGCAGAA. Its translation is CAWSLGGSAE. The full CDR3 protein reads CAWSLGGSAETLYF.

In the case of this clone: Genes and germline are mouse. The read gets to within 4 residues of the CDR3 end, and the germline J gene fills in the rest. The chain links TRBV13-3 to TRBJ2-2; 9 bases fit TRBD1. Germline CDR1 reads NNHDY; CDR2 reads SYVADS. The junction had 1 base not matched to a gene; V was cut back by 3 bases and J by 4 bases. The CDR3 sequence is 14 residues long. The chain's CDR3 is CASSGQGGTGQLYF. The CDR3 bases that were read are TGTGCCAGCAGTGGACAGGGGGGCACCGGG.

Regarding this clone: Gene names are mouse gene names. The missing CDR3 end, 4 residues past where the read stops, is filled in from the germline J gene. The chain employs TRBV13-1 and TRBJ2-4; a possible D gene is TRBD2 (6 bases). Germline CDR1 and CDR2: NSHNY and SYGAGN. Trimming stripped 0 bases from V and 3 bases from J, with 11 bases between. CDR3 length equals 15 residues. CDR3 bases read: TGTGCCAGCAGTGATGAGGCTGGGGCACAAAAC. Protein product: CASSDEAGAQN. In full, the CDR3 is CASSDEAGAQNTLYF.